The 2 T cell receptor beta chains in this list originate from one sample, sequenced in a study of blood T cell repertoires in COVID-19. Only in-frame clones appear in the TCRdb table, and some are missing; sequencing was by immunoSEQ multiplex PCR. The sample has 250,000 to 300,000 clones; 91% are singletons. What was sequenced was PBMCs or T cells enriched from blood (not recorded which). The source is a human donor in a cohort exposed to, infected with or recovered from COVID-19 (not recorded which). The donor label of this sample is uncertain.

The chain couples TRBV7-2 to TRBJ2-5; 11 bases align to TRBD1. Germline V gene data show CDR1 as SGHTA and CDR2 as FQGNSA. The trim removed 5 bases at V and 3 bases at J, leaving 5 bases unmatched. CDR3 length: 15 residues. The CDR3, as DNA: TGTGCCAGCAGCCCGGACAGGGGGCCTAAAGAGACCCAGTACTTC. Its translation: CASSPDRGPKETQYF.

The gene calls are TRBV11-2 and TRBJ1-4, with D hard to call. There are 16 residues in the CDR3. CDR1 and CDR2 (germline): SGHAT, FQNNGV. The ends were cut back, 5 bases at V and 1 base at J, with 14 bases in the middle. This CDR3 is CASSLQRTGTNEKLFF. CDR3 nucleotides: TGTGCCAGCAGCCTTCAGCGGACTGGAACTAATGAAAAACTGTTTTTT. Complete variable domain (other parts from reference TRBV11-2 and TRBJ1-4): EAGVAQSPRYKIIEKRQSVAFWCNPISGHATLYWYQQILGQGPKLLIQFQNNGVVDDSQLPKDRFSAERLKGVDSTLKIQPAKLEDSAVYLCASSLQRTGTNEKLFFGSGTQLSVL.